These 13 T cell receptor beta chains were sequenced from one sample in a study of vaccination and CD4 T cells after COVID-19. The treatment was: approximately 9-day PBMC culture with coronavirus spike peptide pools or control peptides (ViraFEST assay). Cultured CD4+ T cells had their DNA profiled by the Oncomine TCR Beta short-read assay. TCRdb recomputed calls from the PCR reads with MiXCR, one row per CDR3 protein. This sample has some 20,000 distinct CDR3 sequences, with about 61% found just once. These TCRs are of unknown antigen specificity. The sample comprised CD4+ T cells from blood, cultured in vitro. These receptors all stem from a human donor who had recovered from COVID-19.

This chain connects TRBV6-1 to TRBJ1-3; possible D gene TRBD1, 5 bases. V was shortened by 5 bases and J by 4 bases, with 15 bases between the two germline ends. The CDR3 covers 15 residues. Germline V lookup: CDR1 MNHNS, CDR2 SASEGT. The chain's CDR3 is CASSIDRFVGNTIYF. In DNA form, the CDR3 reads TGTGCCAGCAGTATTGACAGATTTGTCGGAAACACCATATATTTT.

This chain links TRBV20-1 with TRBJ1-1; tentative D call: TRBD1 (6 bases). This CDR3 has 13 amino acids. Germline V lookup: CDR1 DFQATT, CDR2 SNEGSKA (reference sequence). Trimming stripped 6 bases from V and 3 bases from J, with 14 bases between. Here the CDR3 DNA reads TGCAGTGCAACGGAAAGGGGGGACACTGAAGCTTTCTTT. It is translated as CSATERGDTEAFF.

The J gene is TRBJ1-1, the V gene TRBV9; D not certain. CDR1 and CDR2 (germline): SGDLS, YYNGEE. Trimming shortened V by 0 bases and J by 0 bases, and 6 bases separated the two germline ends. This CDR3 is 14 amino acids long. The CDR3 here is CASSVVPVNTEAFF. CDR3 in DNA: TGTGCCAGCAGCGTAGTTCCAGTGAACACTGAAGCTTTCTTT.

This chain uses TRBV23-1 with TRBJ2-7, with TRBD2 as a possible D gene (5 bases). TRBV23-1 is designated an ORF whose function remains uncertain. This CDR3 comprises 15 residues. V was shortened by 0 bases and J by 6 bases, with 15 bases between the two germline ends. Here the CDR3 DNA reads TGCGCCAGCAGTCAATCGGGAGCGCCCAGTTCCGAGCAGTACTTC. As protein: CASSQSGAPSSEQYF.

In its sample, this clonotype was seen a few times. The DNA of the CDR3 is TGTGCCAGCAGTTACGAGTTCACCAATCTTTCACCCCTCCACTTT. It specifies CASSYEFTNLSPLHF. The chain links TRBV27 to TRBJ1-6; D not certain. V shed 4 bases and J shed 9 bases, with 16 bases lying between them. The CDR3 consists of 15 residues. CDR1 is MNHEY and CDR2 is SMNVEV in the germline V gene (reference sequence).

The J gene is TRBJ1-1, the V gene TRBV19; D is possibly TRBD1 (5 bases). The CDR3 runs 15 residues. V was cut by 6 bases and J by 4 bases, with 18 bases left in between. CDR1 and CDR2 (germline): LNHDA, SQIVND (reference sequence). The chain's CDR3 is CASRPVSGRGTEAFF. The CDR3 DNA is TGTGCCAGTAGACCTGTTTCAGGTAGGGGCACTGAAGCTTTCTTT.

This chain's CDR3 is CASSESRVRINTEAFF. Here the CDR3 DNA reads TGTGCCAGCAGTGAAAGCAGGGTGCGGATAAACACTGAAGCTTTCTTT. The chain combines TRBV6-1 with TRBJ1-1; D might be TRBD1 (5 bases). Trimming pared 2 bases from V and 2 bases from J, leaving 15 bases between. This CDR3 has 16 amino acids. Germline V gene sequence: CDR1 MNHNS, CDR2 SASEGT.

In its sample, this clonotype was seen a few times. The rearrangement joins TRBV6-5 to TRBJ2-3; a possible D gene is TRBD1 (5 bases). CDR3 length: 12 residues. The germline gives CDR1 MNHEY, CDR2 SVGAGI. Trimming took 4 bases from V and 5 from J, leaving 7 bases between them. The CDR3 reads CASSFTGDTQYF. CDR3 nucleotide sequence: TGTGCCAGCAGTTTTACAGGAGATACGCAGTATTTT.

The chain combines TRBV6-2 or TRBV6-3 with TRBJ1-2; no reliable D call. The CDR3 extends over 12 amino acids. Trimming took off 6 bases at V and 0 bases at J, with 5 bases between the two ends. Germline V gene lookup returns CDR1 MNHEY and CDR2 SVGEGT. Written as DNA, the CDR3 is TGTGCCAGCAGCCCAGCTAACTATGGCTACACCTTC. Its translation: CASSPANYGYTF.

The V gene is TRBV20-1, the J gene TRBJ2-3; TRBD2 agrees at 8 bases. J was trimmed by 2 bases and V by 0 bases; bases with no gene match: 7. Germline CDR1 reads DFQATT; CDR2 reads SNEGSKA (reference sequence). The CDR3 loop spans 16 amino acids. The CDR3 reads CSARDLAGGSTDTQYF. CDR3 in DNA: TGCAGTGCTAGAGATCTGGCGGGAGGTTCCACAGATACGCAGTATTTT.

By share, this clonotype counts as medium-sized. The chain is built from TRBV11-2 and TRBJ1-6; D uncertain. The CDR3 contains 14 residues. The ends were cut back, 8 bases at V and 4 bases at J, with 12 bases in the middle. CDR1 and CDR2 (germline): SGHAT, FQNNGV. The CDR3 spells CASRPRSYNSPLHF. The CDR3 coding sequence is TGTGCCAGCCGCCCCCGGTCGTATAATTCACCCCTCCACTTT.

The chain employs TRBV7-9 and TRBJ1-3; 10 positions match TRBD1. This CDR3 comprises 16 residues. From germline, CDR1 is SEHNR and CDR2 FQNEAQ (reference sequence). With 5 bases clipped from V and 4 bases from J, the junction kept 8 bases outside the gene matches. CDR3 in DNA: TGTGCCAGCAGCCCTGTAGACAGGGGGCCGGGAAACACCATATATTTT. Encoded protein: CASSPVDRGPGNTIYF.

The chain links TRBV28 to TRBJ1-5; D may be TRBD1 (6 bases). The germline V gene has CDR1 MDHEN and CDR2 SYDVKM. V was pared by 2 bases and J by 4 bases, with 12 bases between. This CDR3 is built from 15 residues. The chain's CDR3 is CASSLIGGVNQPQHF. CDR3 nucleotide sequence: TGTGCCAGCAGTTTAATAGGGGGGGTAAATCAGCCCCAGCATTTT. The entire variable domain, with the rest obtained from reference TRBV28 and TRBJ1-5, is as follows: DVKVTQSSRYLVKRTGEKVFLECVQDMDHENMFWYRQDPGLGLRLIYFSYDVKMKEKGDIPEGYSVSREKKERFSLILESASTNQTSMYLCASSLIGGVNQPQHFGDGTRLSIL.